The entry below gives a single TCR beta chain sequence along with its context. This entry belongs to a study of CD8 T cells in Susac syndrome. CDR3 length: 10 residues. TCR beta was sequenced from blood CD8+ and CD4+ T cells. Isolation of CD8+ and CD4+ T cells was performed negatively, whereas enrichment of TEMRA cells was done by FACS. An input of roughly 0.45 to 1 ug of RNA was subjected to reverse transcription using random hexamers. immunoSEQ multiplex PCR amplified TCR beta CDR3 across 54 Vbeta, 13 Jbeta. TCRdb reanalysed the immunoSEQ multiplex PCR reads using MiXCR and keeps one entry per CDR3 protein. Of roughly 120,000 distinct CDR3 sequences in the sample, 90% to 95% were seen once.

The receptor's source is a human donor with multiple sclerosis. V usage is TRBV21-1 and J usage is TRBJ1-6. TRBV21-1 is flagged as a pseudogene. Specimen: CD4+ T cells from PBMCs. This chain's CDR3 is CAIDYSPLHF. DNA for the CDR3: TGTGCCATAGACTATTCACCCCTCCACTTT.